In its sample, the clone carrying this TCR beta chain was seen once. Seattle researchers signed up patients amid active infection and tracked them longitudinally. This sample was taken from a study of blood T cell repertoires in COVID-19. Study summary: Material from acute and convalescent COVID-19 was sourced from the United States, Italy and Spain.

Original analysis: Amplification with reference gene primers provided the estimates of nucleated cell counts. Produced via immunoSEQ multiplex PCR; TCRdb's table is partial and in-frame only. That table gives V, J and clone size, and the DNA gave D and trimming. The repertoire holds over 150,000 clones, around nine tenths seen once, with under 15% in the top ten. Germline CDR1 is SGHDT and CDR2 is YYEEEE. The CDR3 loop spans 16 amino acids. With 1 base clipped from V and 4 bases from J, the junction kept 9 bases outside the gene matches. V usage is TRBV5-6 and J usage is TRBJ2-3, with TRBD2 identical over 7 bases. The TCR sequence derives from a woman aged 70-85 years with COVID-19, enrolled during active disease. Sequences were obtained from peripheral blood. CDR3 sequence: CASSLLPRERPDTQYF. As DNA, the CDR3 is TGTGCCAGCAGCTTGTTACCGCGGGAGAGGCCAGATACGCAGTATTTT.